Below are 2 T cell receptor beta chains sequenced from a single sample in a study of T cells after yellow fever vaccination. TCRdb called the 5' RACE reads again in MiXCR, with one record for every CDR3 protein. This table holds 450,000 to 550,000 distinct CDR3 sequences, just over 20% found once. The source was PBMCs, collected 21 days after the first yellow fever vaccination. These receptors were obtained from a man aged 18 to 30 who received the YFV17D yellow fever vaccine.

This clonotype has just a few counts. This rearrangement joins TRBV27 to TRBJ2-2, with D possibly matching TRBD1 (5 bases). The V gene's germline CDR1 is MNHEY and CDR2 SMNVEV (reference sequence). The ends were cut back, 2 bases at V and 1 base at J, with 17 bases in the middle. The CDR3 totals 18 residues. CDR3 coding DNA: TGTGCCAGCAGTTTAAGGGGTTTCCCCGGGCAGAACACCGGGGAGCTGTTTTTT. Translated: CASSLRGFPGQNTGELFF.

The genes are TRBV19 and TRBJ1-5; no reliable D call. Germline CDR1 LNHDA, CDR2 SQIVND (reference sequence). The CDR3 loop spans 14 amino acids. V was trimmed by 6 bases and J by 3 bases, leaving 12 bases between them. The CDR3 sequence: CASSPGPANQPQHF. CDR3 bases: TGTGCCAGTAGCCCTGGACCGGCCAATCAGCCCCAGCATTTT.